The source of this TCR beta chain is a study of beta chain features in type 1 diabetes. Expressed TCRB transcripts were sequenced because the isolated RNA had all been reverse transcribed beforehand. Measured with immunoSEQ multiplex PCR; TCRdb has only the in-frame clones, and not every one. The sample has hundreds of thousands of clones; 68% are singletons. As for this clone: What it binds is not known.

With 5 bases removed from V and 5 bases from J, the gap between germline ends came to 18 bases. The CDR3 extends over 15 amino acids. CDR1 and CDR2 from the germline V gene are SNHLY and FYNNEI. Broader study findings: Type 1 diabetes patients had moderately but significantly shorter TCRB CDR3s in all four CD4+ subsets.

The receptor was derived from a man younger than 45 in good health. The chain recombines TRBV2 with TRBJ1-2; a possible D gene is TRBD1 (6 bases). The source material was naive CD4+ T cells from blood. The CDR3 DNA sequence: TGTGCCAGCAGTCTGGGACAACCTGTCGATTATGGCTACACCTTC. Amino acids: CASSLGQPVDYGYTF.